This T cell receptor beta chain was obtained from a study of cytomegalovirus exposure and HLA in healthy donors. Findings of the study overall: Reports showed the classifier diagnosing cytomegalovirus status with high specificity and sensitivity.

60 Vbeta and 13 Jbeta primers were used in PCR. Repertoires were generated with immunoSEQ multiplex PCR, while TCRdb's copy carries only in-frame clones and drops some. The sample shows some 200,000 clones, just under 70% of them seen only once. Between the trimmed V and J ends, which lost 3 bases and 2 bases, there was a span of 11 bases. The CDR3 extends over 14 amino acids. Germline assignment: CDR1 SGHRS and CDR2 YFSETQ. Remarks on this clone: Its antigen is not identified.

The source material was PBMCs. The receptor's source is a man in his forties in good health and CMV-seropositive. The chain couples TRBV5-1 to TRBJ1-2, with D tentatively TRBD1 (6 bases). CDR3 sequence reads: CASSSGQLNYGYTF. CDR3 bases: TGCGCCAGCAGCTCTGGACAGCTGAACTATGGCTACACCTTC. The whole variable domain, filled in from reference TRBV5-1 and TRBJ1-2, reads KAGVTQTPRYLIKTRGQQVTLSCSPISGHRSVSWYQQTPGQGLQFLFEYFSETQRNKGNFPGRFSGRQFSNSRSEMNVSTLELGDSALYLCASSSGQLNYGYTFGSGTRLTVV.